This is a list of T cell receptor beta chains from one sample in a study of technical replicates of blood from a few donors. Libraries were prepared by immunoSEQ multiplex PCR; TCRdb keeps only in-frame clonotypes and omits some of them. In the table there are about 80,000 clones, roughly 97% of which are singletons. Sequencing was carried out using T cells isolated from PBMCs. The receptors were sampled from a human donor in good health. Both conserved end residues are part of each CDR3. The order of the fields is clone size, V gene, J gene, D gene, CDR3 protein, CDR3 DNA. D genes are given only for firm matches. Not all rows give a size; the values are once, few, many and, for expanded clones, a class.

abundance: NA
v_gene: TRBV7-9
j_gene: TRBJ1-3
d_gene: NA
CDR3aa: CASSPEAGLASGNTIYF
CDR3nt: TGTGCCAGCAGCCCGGAGGCGGGGTTGGCATCTGGAAACACCATATATTTT

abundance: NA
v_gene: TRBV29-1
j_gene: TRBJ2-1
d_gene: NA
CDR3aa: CSVEKDTRVDEQFF
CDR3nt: TGCAGCGTTGAAAAAGACACCCGAGTTGATGAGCAGTTCTTC

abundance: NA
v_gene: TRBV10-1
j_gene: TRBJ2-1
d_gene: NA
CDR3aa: CASSESVWRSPSSYNEQFF
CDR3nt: TGCGCCAGCAGTGAGTCGGTTTGGCGGAGCCCAAGCTCCTACAATGAGCAGTTCTTC

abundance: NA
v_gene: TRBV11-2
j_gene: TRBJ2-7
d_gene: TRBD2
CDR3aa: CASSGGTSAGSEQYF
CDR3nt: TGTGCCAGCAGCGGCGGGACTAGCGCTGGGAGTGAGCAGTACTTC

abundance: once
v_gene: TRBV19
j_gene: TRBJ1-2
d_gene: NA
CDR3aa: CASSPQGNYGYTF
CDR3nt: TGTGCCAGTAGTCCACAGGGTAACTACGGCTACACCTTC

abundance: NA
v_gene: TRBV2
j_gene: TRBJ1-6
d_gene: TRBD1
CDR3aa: CASRSGTDYNSPLHF
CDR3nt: TGTGCCAGCAGGTCCGGGACAGACTATAATTCACCCCTCCACTTT

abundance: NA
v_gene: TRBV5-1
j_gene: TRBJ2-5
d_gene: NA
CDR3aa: CASRHLDGGETQYF
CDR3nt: TGCGCCAGCAGGCACCTCGATGGAGGTGAGACCCAGTACTTC

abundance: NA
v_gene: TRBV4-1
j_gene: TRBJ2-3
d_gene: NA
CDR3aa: CASSQVLRTDTQYF
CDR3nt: TGCGCCAGCAGCCAAGTCCTCCGCACAGATACGCAGTATTTT

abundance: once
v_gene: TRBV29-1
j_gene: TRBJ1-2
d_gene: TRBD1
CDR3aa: CSVEDRGGGYTF
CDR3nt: TGCAGCGTAGAGGACAGGGGAGGTGGCTACACCTTC

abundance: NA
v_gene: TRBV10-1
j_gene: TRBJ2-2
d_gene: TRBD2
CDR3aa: CASSDQTSSTAGELFF
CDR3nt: TGCGCCAGCAGTGACCAGACTAGCTCCACCGCTGGGGAGCTGTTTTTT

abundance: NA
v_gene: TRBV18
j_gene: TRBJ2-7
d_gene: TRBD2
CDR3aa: CASSPGLAELYEQYF
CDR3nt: TGTGCCAGCTCACCCGGACTAGCGGAGCTCTACGAGCAGTACTTC

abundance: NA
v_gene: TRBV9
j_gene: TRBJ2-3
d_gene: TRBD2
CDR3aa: CASSVRLAATDTQYF
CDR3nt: TGTGCCAGCAGCGTACGGCTAGCGGCCACAGATACGCAGTATTTT

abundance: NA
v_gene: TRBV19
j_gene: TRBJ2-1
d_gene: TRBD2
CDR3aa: CASTIAGDPYNEQFF
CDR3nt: TGTGCCAGTACCATAGCGGGAGATCCCTACAATGAGCAGTTCTTC

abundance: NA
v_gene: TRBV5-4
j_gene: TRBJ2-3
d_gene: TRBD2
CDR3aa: CASSLKSSGYTDTQYF
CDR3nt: TGTGCCAGCAGCTTGAAGTCTAGCGGTTACACAGATACGCAGTATTTT

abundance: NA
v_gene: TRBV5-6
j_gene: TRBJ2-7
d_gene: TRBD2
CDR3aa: CASSLSGLVSLEQYF
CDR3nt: TGTGCCAGCAGCTTGAGCGGACTAGTCTCTCTCGAGCAGTACTTC

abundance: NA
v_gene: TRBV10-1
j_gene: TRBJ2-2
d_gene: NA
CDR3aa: CASKGDTGELFF
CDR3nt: TGCGCCAGCAAGGGGGACACCGGGGAGCTGTTTTTT

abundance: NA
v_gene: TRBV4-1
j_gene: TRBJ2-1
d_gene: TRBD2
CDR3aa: CASSQEAGASSREQFF
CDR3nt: TGCGCCAGCAGCCAAGAAGCGGGGGCGTCTAGCAGGGAGCAGTTCTTC

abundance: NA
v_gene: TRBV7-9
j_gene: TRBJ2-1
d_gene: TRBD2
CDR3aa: CASRKVAGDLYNEQFF
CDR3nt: TGTGCCAGCAGAAAGGTAGCGGGGGATCTATACAATGAGCAGTTCTTC

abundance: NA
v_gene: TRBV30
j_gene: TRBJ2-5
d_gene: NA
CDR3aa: CAWSPLTLQTQYF
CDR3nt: TGTGCCTGGAGCCCGCTGACACTTCAGACCCAGTACTTC

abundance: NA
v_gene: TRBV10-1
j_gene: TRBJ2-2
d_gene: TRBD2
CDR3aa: CASSGQTSGRTGELFF
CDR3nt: TGCGCCAGCAGTGGTCAGACTAGCGGGAGGACCGGGGAGCTGTTTTTT

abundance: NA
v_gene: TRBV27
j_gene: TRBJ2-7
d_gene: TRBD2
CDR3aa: CASSLTASGDYEQYF
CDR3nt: TGTGCCAGCAGTCTGACGGCTAGCGGGGACTACGAGCAGTACTTC

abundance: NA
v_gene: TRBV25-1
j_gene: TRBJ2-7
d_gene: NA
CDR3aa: CASSESGIGHSYEQYF
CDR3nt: TGTGCCAGCAGTGAATCCGGGATTGGGCACTCCTACGAGCAGTACTTC

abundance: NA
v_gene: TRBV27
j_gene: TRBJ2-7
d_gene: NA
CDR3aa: CASNTRRSSYEQYF
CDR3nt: TGTGCCAGCAACACAAGGCGGAGCTCCTACGAGCAGTACTTC

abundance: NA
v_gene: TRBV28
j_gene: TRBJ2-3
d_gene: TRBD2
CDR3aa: CASREPAGGRDTQYF
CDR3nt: TGTGCCAGCAGGGAGCCGGCGGGAGGGAGGGATACGCAGTATTTT

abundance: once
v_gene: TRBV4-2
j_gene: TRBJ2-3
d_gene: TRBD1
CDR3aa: CASSQDRTGFTDTQYF
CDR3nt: TGTGCCAGCAGCCAGGACCGGACAGGGTTCACAGATACGCAGTATTTT

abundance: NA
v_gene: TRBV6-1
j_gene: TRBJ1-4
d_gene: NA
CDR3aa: CASSRAEEKLFF
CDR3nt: TGTGCCAGCAGCAGGGCAGAGGAAAAACTGTTTTTT

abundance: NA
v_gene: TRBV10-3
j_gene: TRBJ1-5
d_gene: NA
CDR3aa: CASQTGTNQPQHF
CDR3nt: TGTGCCTCCCAAACAGGAACTAATCAGCCCCAGCATTTT

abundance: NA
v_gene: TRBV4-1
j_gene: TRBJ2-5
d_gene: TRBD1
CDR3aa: CASSHGDRDQETQYF
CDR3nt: TGCGCCAGCAGCCATGGGGACAGGGACCAAGAGACCCAGTACTTC

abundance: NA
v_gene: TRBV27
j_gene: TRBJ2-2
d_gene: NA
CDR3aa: CASRPVNTGELFF
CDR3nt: TGTGCCAGCAGACCAGTAAACACCGGGGAGCTGTTTTTT

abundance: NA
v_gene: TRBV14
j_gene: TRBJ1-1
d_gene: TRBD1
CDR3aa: CASRLHPGQGARNTEAFF
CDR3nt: TGTGCCAGCAGGCTACATCCGGGACAGGGGGCGAGGAACACTGAAGCTTTCTTT

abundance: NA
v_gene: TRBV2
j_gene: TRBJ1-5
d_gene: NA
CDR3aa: CASGARGNQPQHF
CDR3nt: TGTGCCAGCGGGGCTCGGGGGAATCAGCCCCAGCATTTT